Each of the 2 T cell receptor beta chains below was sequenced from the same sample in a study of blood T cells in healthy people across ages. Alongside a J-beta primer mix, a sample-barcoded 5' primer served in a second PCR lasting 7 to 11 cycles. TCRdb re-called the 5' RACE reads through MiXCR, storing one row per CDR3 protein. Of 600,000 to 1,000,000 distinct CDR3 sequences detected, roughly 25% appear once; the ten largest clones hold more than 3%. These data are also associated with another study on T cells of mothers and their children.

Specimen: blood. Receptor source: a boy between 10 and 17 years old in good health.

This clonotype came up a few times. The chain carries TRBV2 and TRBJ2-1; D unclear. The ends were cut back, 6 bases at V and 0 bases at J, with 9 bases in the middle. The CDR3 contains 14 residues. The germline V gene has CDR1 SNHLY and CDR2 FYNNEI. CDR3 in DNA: TGTGCCAGCAGGGACCTGAGCTCCTACAATGAGCAGTTCTTC. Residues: CASRDLSSYNEQFF.

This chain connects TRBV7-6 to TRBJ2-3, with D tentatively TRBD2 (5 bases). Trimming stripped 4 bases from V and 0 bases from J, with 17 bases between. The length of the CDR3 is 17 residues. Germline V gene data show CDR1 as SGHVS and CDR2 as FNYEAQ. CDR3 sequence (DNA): TGTGCCAGCAGCTGGGCGCGGGCAGCGTCTAGCACAGATACGCAGTATTTT. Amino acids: CASSWARAASSTDTQYF.